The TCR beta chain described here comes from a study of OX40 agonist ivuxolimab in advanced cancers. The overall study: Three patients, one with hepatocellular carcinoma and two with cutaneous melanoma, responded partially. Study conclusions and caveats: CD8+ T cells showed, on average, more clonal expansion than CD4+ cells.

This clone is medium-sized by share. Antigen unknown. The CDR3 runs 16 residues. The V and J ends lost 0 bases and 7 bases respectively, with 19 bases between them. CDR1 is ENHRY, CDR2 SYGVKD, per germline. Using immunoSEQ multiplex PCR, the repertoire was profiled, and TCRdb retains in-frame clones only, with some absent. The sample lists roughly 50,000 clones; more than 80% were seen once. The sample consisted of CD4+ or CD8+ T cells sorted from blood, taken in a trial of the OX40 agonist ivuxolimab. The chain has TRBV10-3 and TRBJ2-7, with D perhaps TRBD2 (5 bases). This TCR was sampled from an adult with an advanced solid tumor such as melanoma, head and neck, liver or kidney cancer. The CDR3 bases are TGTGCCATCAGTGAGTCTTACGGGGAAGGACGGAAGGAGCAGTACTTC. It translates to CAISESYGEGRKEQYF.